The present TCR beta chain was sequenced within a study of cytomegalovirus exposure and HLA in healthy donors. Background on the study: A prior study identified 100 million to 130 million unique TCR beta sequences from 200 million or so T cells.

Trimming left V 5 bases short and J 7 bases short, with 12 bases between. This CDR3 contains 13 residues. CDR1 is MNHEY and CDR2 is SVGAGI in the germline V gene. This clone has at least ten counts. Its specificity is unknown. The PCR contained 60 Vbeta and 13 Jbeta primers. Using immunoSEQ multiplex PCR, the repertoire was profiled, and TCRdb retains in-frame clones only, with some absent. This table holds some 150,000 clones, about three quarters found once. The study's findings and limits: Being productive about 87% or about 30% of the time was typical of most TCR beta V segments in an earlier analysis. It was likely that a cluster of highly shared sequence variants was a sequencing artifact.

The sample comprised PBMCs. The clonotype comes from a female donor in good health and CMV-seronegative. The V and J genes are TRBV6-5 and TRBJ1-5; no firm D call. This chain's CDR3 is CASSPTGGQPQHF. DNA for the CDR3: TGTGCCAGCAGTCCGACGGGTGGGCAGCCCCAGCATTTT.